What follows are 19 T cell receptor beta chains derived from one specimen sequenced in a study of cytomegalovirus exposure and HLA in healthy donors. This table comes from immunoSEQ multiplex PCR, and its TCRdb copy is limited to in-frame clones, with some not included. The sample consists of about 63,000 clones, over 90% of them appearing once. The sequenced sample was PBMCs. The receptors here all came from a woman between 18 and 29 years old in good health and CMV-seropositive.

V usage is TRBV27 and J usage is TRBJ2-3; 9 bases are a match to TRBD2. Germline loops: CDR1 MNHEY, CDR2 SMNVEV (reference sequence). The CDR3 loop spans 15 amino acids. Losses at the gene ends were 9 bases for V and 4 bases for J; bases not matched to a gene: 11. The CDR3 protein is CASRGGGVRSDTQYF. CDR3 DNA: TGTGCCAGTCGGGGCGGGGGGGTGAGGTCAGATACGCAGTATTTT.

This chain joins TRBV5-1 and TRBJ2-5; TRBD2 might be the D (5 bases). The CDR3 covers 13 residues. Germline assignment: CDR1 SGHRS and CDR2 YFSETQ. Trimming removed 0 bases from V and 3 bases from J, with 6 bases in between. In DNA, the CDR3 is TGCGCCAGCAGCTTGGCGGGGAAAGAGACCCAGTACTTC. Its protein product is CASSLAGKETQYF.

The chain uses TRBV28 and TRBJ2-3, with TRBD2 as a possible D gene (7 bases). Trimming took 2 bases from V and 3 from J, leaving 21 bases between them. CDR3 size: 18 residues. CDR1 and CDR2 from the germline V gene are MDHEN and SYDVKM. The CDR3 DNA sequence: TGTGCCAGCAGTTTAGGCTCTCTGGGAGGGGGGGGGACAGATACGCAGTATTTT. Translating it yields CASSLGSLGGGGTDTQYF.

The CDR3 DNA reads TGCGCCAGCAGCCGGGAGAGGAGCGGGTTAAATGAGCAGTTCTTC. Its translation: CASSRERSGLNEQFF. The rearrangement joins TRBV4-1 to TRBJ2-1; TRBD2 is a possible D gene (6 bases). Germline loops: CDR1 MGHRA, CDR2 YSYEKL. The V end was cut by 4 bases, the J end by 7 bases, with 17 bases between. The CDR3 runs to 15 residues.

This clone appeared once. The CDR3 DNA sequence: TGTGCCACCAGCAGAGTTCGGTCGAACACTGAAGCTTTCTTT. Protein sequence: CATSRVRSNTEAFF. This sequence joins TRBV15 and TRBJ1-1; D is uncertain. V was cut by 1 base and J by 1 base, with 7 bases left in between. The CDR3 totals 14 residues. The germline CDR1 and CDR2 sequences are LNHNV and YYDKDF (reference sequence).

The chain has TRBV5-1 and TRBJ2-3; D is possibly TRBD1 (6 bases). The germline V gene encodes CDR1 SGHRS and CDR2 YFSETQ. The CDR3 is 16 residues long. V gave up 4 bases and J gave up 6 bases, with 21 bases separating them. CDR3 sequence reads: CASSATTPFRGDTQYF. In DNA form, the CDR3 reads TGCGCCAGCAGCGCTACGACACCCTTTAGGGGGGATACGCAGTATTTT.

This chain links TRBV6-6 with TRBJ2-2; tentative D call: TRBD2 (7 bases). V was clipped by 6 bases and J by 3 bases, with 11 bases between them. Germline V gene data show CDR1 as MNHNY and CDR2 as SVGAGI (reference sequence). This CDR3 contains 14 residues. DNA for the CDR3: TGTGCCAGCAGGGGGGGGCCGGACACCGGGGAGCTGTTTTTT. It yields the protein CASRGGPDTGELFF.

This chain joins TRBV4-1 and TRBJ2-5; TRBD2 is a possible D gene (5 bases). V gave up 5 bases and J gave up 4 bases, with 17 bases separating them. There are 15 residues in the CDR3. Germline-derived CDR1 and CDR2 are MGHRA and YSYEKL. The chain's CDR3 is CASSKSERSGETQYF. The CDR3 DNA reads TGCGCCAGCAGCAAGAGCGAGCGCAGCGGAGAGACCCAGTACTTC.

The rearrangement links TRBV27 to TRBJ2-3, with a weak D call TRBD2 (6 bases). The CDR3 covers 18 residues. Trimming removed 7 bases at V and 0 bases at J, with 23 bases between. CDR1 and CDR2 from the germline V gene are MNHEY and SMNVEV (reference sequence). The CDR3 nucleotides are TGTGCCAGCATGGATCGTGGGCCTCAGAGCGGGAGCACAGATACGCAGTATTTT. Translated, it gives CASMDRGPQSGSTDTQYF.

The V call is TRBV6-5, the J call TRBJ1-4; TRBD1 is a possible D gene (6 bases). CDR1 and CDR2 (germline): MNHEY, SVGAGI. This CDR3 has 15 amino acids. V lost 0 bases and J lost 6, with 11 bases in between. CDR3 nucleotides: TGTGCCAGCAGTTACTCGGGGGCCTCGTATGAAAAACTGTTTTTT. Translation gives CASSYSGASYEKLFF.

This clone has just one count. The chain links TRBV23-1 to TRBJ2-1; 8 bases map to TRBD2. TRBV23-1 qualifies as an ORF whose function is uncertain. J gave up 0 bases and V 3 bases, and 16 bases lay outside the gene matches. The CDR3 is 20 amino acids. The CDR3 coding sequence is TGCGCCAGCAGTCACATAGCGGGGCCCAGCGTTTCGGGCTCCTACAATGAGCAGTTCTTC. The encoded protein is CASSHIAGPSVSGSYNEQFF.

The CDR3 spells CASSPTDDNEQFF. The CDR3 coding sequence is TGTGCCAGCAGCCCGACTGATGACAATGAGCAGTTCTTC. The chain is built from TRBV27 and TRBJ2-1; D is undetermined. Trimming shortened V by 6 bases and J by 5 bases, and 11 bases separated the two germline ends. The CDR3 totals 13 residues. In germline, CDR1 is MNHEY, CDR2 SMNVEV (reference sequence).

The V gene is TRBV18, the J gene TRBJ2-5; no definite D call. V lost 6 bases to trimming and J lost 5 bases, with 7 bases between them. Germline V CDR1 and CDR2: KGHSH, LQKENI. The CDR3 spans 11 residues. The chain's CDR3 is CASSPQETQYF. The CDR3 DNA sequence: TGTGCCAGCTCCCCCCAGGAGACCCAGTACTTC.

The rearrangement links TRBV27 to TRBJ2-2; TRBD1 aligns across 11 bases. Looked up from germline, CDR1 is MNHEY and CDR2 is SMNVEV (reference sequence). Germline trimming cut 4 bases from V and 5 bases from J; bases unmatched to any gene: 18. The CDR3 is 20 residues long. The CDR3 spells CASSSARDRGTRGVTGELFF. CDR3 in DNA: TGTGCCAGCAGTTCAGCCCGGGACAGGGGGACTAGAGGGGTGACCGGGGAGCTGTTTTTT.

The rearrangement joins TRBV27 to TRBJ2-7, with 9 bases that match TRBD1. From germline, CDR1 is MNHEY and CDR2 SMNVEV (reference sequence). The CDR3 covers 14 residues. J gave up 2 bases and V 8 bases, and 7 bases lay outside the gene matches. CDR3 sequence reads: CASATGQGPYEQYF. DNA of the CDR3: TGTGCCAGCGCTACGGGACAGGGACCCTACGAGCAGTACTTC.

This chain uses TRBV18 with TRBJ2-7; 8 positions match TRBD2. The CDR3 is made up of 15 amino acids. Germline assignment: CDR1 KGHSH and CDR2 LQKENI. V trimming: 3 bases; J trimming: 2 bases; junction bases outside the gene matches: 6. The CDR3 reads CASSPQAGATYEQYF. As DNA, the CDR3 is TGTGCCAGCTCACCCCAAGCGGGGGCGACCTACGAGCAGTACTTC.

The V call is TRBV4-1, the J call TRBJ2-1; 7 bases are a match to TRBD2. CDR3 length: 16 amino acids. Germline V CDR1 and CDR2: MGHRA, YSYEKL. V was pared by 3 bases and J by 5 bases, with 10 bases of the junction left unmatched. The CDR3: CASSQLDAGLHNEQFF. The CDR3 DNA reads as TGCGCCAGCAGCCAGCTGGACGCGGGACTACACAATGAGCAGTTCTTC.

The chain uses TRBV6-1 and TRBJ1-5; maybe TRBD1 (5 bases). Germline CDR1 reads MNHNS; CDR2 reads SASEGT. The CDR3 is 15 residues long. Trimming took 2 bases from V and 4 from J, leaving 12 bases between them. CDR3 amino acids: CASSESGGPNQPQHF. CDR3 bases: TGTGCCAGCAGTGAATCGGGGGGACCTAATCAGCCCCAGCATTTT.

The chain recombines TRBV28 with TRBJ2-3, with D unclear. Germline lookup yields CDR1 MDHEN and CDR2 SYDVKM. This CDR3 has 13 residues. The V gene lost 7 bases and the J gene lost 3 bases, with 11 bases spanning the gap. CDR3 region: CASTLLKTDTQYF. The CDR3 DNA sequence: TGTGCCAGCACCCTACTGAAAACAGATACGCAGTATTTT. Full variable domain (outside the CDR3, taken from reference TRBV28 and TRBJ2-3): DVKVTQSSRYLVKRTGEKVFLECVQDMDHENMFWYRQDPGLGLRLIYFSYDVKMKEKGDIPEGYSVSREKKERFSLILESASTNQTSMYLCASTLLKTDTQYFGPGTRLTVL.